The rows below give T cell receptor beta chains drawn from one sample of a study of CDR3 diversity in severe acne. TCRdb fed the PCR reads into MiXCR, producing one record per CDR3 protein. Among over 70,000 distinct CDR3 sequences listed, around 53% were seen once. The sample taken for sequencing was blood. These receptor sequences come from a male donor in good health, without acne. Each CDR3 is given without its conserved first and last residue. Clone sizes are given selectively: once, few, many, or a class where the clone is expanded.

abundance	v_gene	j_gene	CDR3aa
many	TRBV9	TRBJ2-1	ASSPLVTSYNEQF
.	TRBV7-3	TRBJ2-7	ASSQGAGLSYEQY
.	TRBV5-1	TRBJ2-7	ASSPKGLAGLSYEQY
.	TRBV2	TRBJ2-7	ASSRPASYEQY
.	TRBV20-1	TRBJ2-7	STLAGVYEQY
many	TRBV12-3/TRBV12-4	TRBJ1-6	ASRARSTDQH
.	TRBV3-1	TRBJ2-1	ASSQDPGLANEQS
.	TRBV20-1	TRBJ2-2	SARGLAGGPNTGELF
.	TRBV2	TRBJ2-2	ASWTSGRATGELF
once	TRBV9	TRBJ2-3	ASSTRIRSGTDTQY
few	TRBV4-1	TRBJ2-7	ASSQTWDITFGYEQY
many	TRBV19	TRBJ1-2	ASSRQGQDYGYT
.	TRBV7-9	TRBJ2-7	ASSFAGTGAYEQY
.	TRBV29-1	TRBJ1-1	SGRRGNTEAF
.	TRBV20-1	TRBJ2-1	SATPLTSGRGNEQF
many	TRBV24-1	TRBJ1-2	ATSDVFYGYT
.	TRBV10-2	TRBJ2-7	ASSAPPRTSAYEQY
.	TRBV12-3/TRBV12-4	TRBJ2-7	ASSLARRVGHEQY
.	TRBV3-1	TRBJ1-1	ASSQAVGTEAF
medium-sized	TRBV7-9	TRBJ1-6	ASSTDRLNLH
.	TRBV24-1	TRBJ1-1	ATSDFVRGARNTEAF
.	TRBV2	TRBJ2-5	ASSVRGETQY
many	TRBV7-6	TRBJ2-5	ASSSLAGAGETQY
.	TRBV20-1	TRBJ2-3	SALAAGGPTDTQY
.	TRBV2	TRBJ1-2	ARILLYGYT
few	TRBV29-1	TRBJ1-2	SVADTTYGYT
.	TRBV9	TRBJ1-1	ASSQGPADGTEAF
many	TRBV12-3/TRBV12-4	TRBJ1-6	ASSLRGGESSYNSPLH
few	TRBV2	TRBJ2-2	ASNMAGANTGELF
.	TRBV9	TRBJ1-2	ASSVAGTGTTNYGYA
once	TRBV5-4	TRBJ2-2	ASSLNRGRNTGELF
.	TRBV15	TRBJ2-7	ATSSRDAGGYEQY
.	TRBV19	TRBJ2-2	ASSTPTGTGNTGELF
.	TRBV6-5	TRBJ2-7	ASSPAGEAYEQY
.	TRBV7-8	TRBJ1-1	ASSPRLEPGYTEAF
.	TRBV4-1	TRBJ2-5	ANSRGPQETQY
.	TRBV6-1	TRBJ2-6	ASSFPGMFGANVLT
few	TRBV5-1	TRBJ1-6	ASSLYSQTSPLH
.	TRBV29-1	TRBJ2-3	STHKAGVGSDTQY
many	TRBV2	TRBJ2-2	ASSEVTLSDTGELF
.	TRBV29-1	TRBJ2-5	SVVGTQY
.	TRBV20-1	TRBJ1-5	SAKVGPSNQPQH
.	TRBV6-1	TRBJ1-2	ASSAGQSYDYT
many	TRBV20-1	TRBJ1-1	SARDWASPWAF
.	TRBV5-1	TRBJ2-7	ASSLADRGRYEQY
many	TRBV29-1	TRBJ2-2	SVLTPLAGEATGELF
few	TRBV19	TRBJ1-6	ASSRTTVTDNSPLH
.	TRBV29-1	TRBJ2-7	SVEEAGGLAGDGREQY
once	TRBV20-1	TRBJ2-5	STRVKETQY
.	TRBV20-1	TRBJ2-7	SARGRDEQY
medium-sized	TRBV24-1	TRBJ2-1	ATSALAGPLF
many	TRBV18	TRBJ2-3	ASSPPSMWTDTQY
.	TRBV5-1	TRBJ2-7	ASSLQGEEQY
.	TRBV29-1	TRBJ1-5	SVEEGSNQPQH
.	TRBV7-2	TRBJ1-2	ASSPWTGTAGGYT
.	TRBV3-1	TRBJ1-2	ASSQAGVNYGYT
few	TRBV14	TRBJ2-7	ASSQGITGEQY
.	TRBV13	TRBJ2-7	ASSPGTSGRFYEQY
many	TRBV20-1	TRBJ2-3	SARGGGRNWADTQY